Listed below are T cell receptor beta chains from one sample, sequenced in a study of blood T cell repertoires in COVID-19. Sequencing used immunoSEQ multiplex PCR; TCRdb keeps in-frame clones, though not all of them. This sample yields fewer than 300,000 clones, of which around 82% are seen a single time; 4.5% to 7% belongs to the top ten. What was sequenced was peripheral blood. The receptors here all came from a man older than 75 with acute or convalescent COVID-19. Each CDR3 is given with its conserved first and last residue. The order of the fields is J gene, CDR3 length, D gene, V gene, clone size, CDR3 DNA, CDR3 protein. D genes are given only for firm matches. Clone size, where shown, is once, few, many, or a class for clones that have expanded.

TRBJ2-1,14,TRBD2,TRBV12-5,few,TGTGCTAGTGGACGGACGGCGGGAGTGGATGAGCAGTTCTTC,CASGRTAGVDEQFF
TRBJ2-5,13,TRBD2,TRBV5-6,-,TGTGCCAGCAGTCCGCGGGGGGGCCTGACCCAGTACTTC,CASSPRGGLTQYF
TRBJ2-2,17,-,TRBV5-1,-,TGCGCCAGCAACCGCTTTGGCCTAGCGACGAACACCGGGGAGCTGTTTTTT,CASNRFGLATNTGELFF
TRBJ2-3,14,TRBD1,TRBV6-5,once,TGTGCCAGCAGCCGGGGACAGGGTTTAGATACGCAGTATTTT,CASSRGQGLDTQYF
TRBJ2-1,15,-,TRBV19,few,TGTGCCAGTAGTATCGGAGGACTAGTGCAGGGGGAGCAGTTCTTC,CASSIGGLVQGEQFF
TRBJ2-7,13,-,TRBV6-5,-,TGTGCCAGCAGCAGACAGGTTACCTACGAGCAGTACTTC,CASSRQVTYEQYF
TRBJ2-2,15,TRBD2,TRBV30,-,TGTGCCTGGATCCCTAGCGGGGCGAACACCGGGGAGCTGTTTTTT,CAWIPSGANTGELFF
TRBJ2-7,14,TRBD1,TRBV5-4,-,TGTGCCAGCAAGGTAGACAGGGCTTCCTACGAGCAGTACTTC,CASKVDRASYEQYF
TRBJ2-7,12,-,TRBV2,-,TGTGCCAGCAGTGAACAGGCTTACGAGCAGTACTTC,CASSEQAYEQYF
TRBJ2-5,14,-,TRBV5-1,-,TGCGCCAGCAGCTTGGAGGCAGGGCCCAAGACCCAGTACTTC,CASSLEAGPKTQYF
TRBJ1-4,19,TRBD1,TRBV5-3,-,TGTGCCAGAAGCTTGGGACAGGGCCTCCGCTCTTCCTCTAATGAAAAACTGTTTTTT,CARSLGQGLRSSSNEKLFF
TRBJ2-7,14,TRBD1,TRBV27,-,TGTGCCAGCAGTTTGAGGGGGCGGACCTACGAGCAGTACTTC,CASSLRGRTYEQYF
TRBJ2-7,15,TRBD2,TRBV6-5,-,TGTGCCTTGTCAGTGGCTAGCGGGAGTCTTTACGAGCAGTACTTC,CALSVASGSLYEQYF
TRBJ2-1,17,TRBD2,TRBV6-4,-,TGTGCCAGCAGTGACTCACTTCTAGCGGGAGGGGGCAATGAGCAGTTCTTC,CASSDSLLAGGGNEQFF
TRBJ2-2,17,-,TRBV7-3,-,TGTGCCAGCAGCTCCCCTCAGAGTACGCAGGCCACCGGGGAGCTGTTTTTT,CASSSPQSTQATGELFF
TRBJ2-1,16,TRBD2,TRBV3-1/TRBV3-2,-,TGTGCCAGCAGCCAAGATAGACGGGGGGTTTACAATGAGCAGTTCTTC,CASSQDRRGVYNEQFF
TRBJ2-7,11,TRBD1,TRBV2,-,TGTGCCAGCAAGACAGGGGTTGAGCAGTACTTC,CASKTGVEQYF
TRBJ2-7,15,TRBD1,TRBV5-1,-,TGCGCCAGCAGCTTGCTGGACAGGGCGCCGGGGGAGCAGTACTTC,CASSLLDRAPGEQYF